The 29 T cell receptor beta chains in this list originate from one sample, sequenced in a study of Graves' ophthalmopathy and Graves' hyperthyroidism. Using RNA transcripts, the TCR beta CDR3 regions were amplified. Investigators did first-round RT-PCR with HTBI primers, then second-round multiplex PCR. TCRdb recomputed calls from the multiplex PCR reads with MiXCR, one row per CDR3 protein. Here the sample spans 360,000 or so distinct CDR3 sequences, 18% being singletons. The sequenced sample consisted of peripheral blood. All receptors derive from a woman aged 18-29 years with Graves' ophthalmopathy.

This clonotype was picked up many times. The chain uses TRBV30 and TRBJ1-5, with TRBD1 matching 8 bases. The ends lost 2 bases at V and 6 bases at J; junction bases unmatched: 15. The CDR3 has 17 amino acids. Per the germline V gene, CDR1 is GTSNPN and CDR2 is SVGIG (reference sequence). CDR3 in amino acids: CAWSTSFDRGATQPQHF. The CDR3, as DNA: TGTGCCTGGAGTACATCCTTCGACAGGGGAGCAACTCAGCCCCAGCATTTT.

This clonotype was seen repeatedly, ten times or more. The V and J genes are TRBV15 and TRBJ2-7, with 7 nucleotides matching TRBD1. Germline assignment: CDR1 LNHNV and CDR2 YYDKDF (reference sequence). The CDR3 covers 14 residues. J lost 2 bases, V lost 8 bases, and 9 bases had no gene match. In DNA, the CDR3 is TGTGCCACCGGGGACAGATCTACAACCTACGAGCAGTACTTC. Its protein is CATGDRSTTYEQYF.

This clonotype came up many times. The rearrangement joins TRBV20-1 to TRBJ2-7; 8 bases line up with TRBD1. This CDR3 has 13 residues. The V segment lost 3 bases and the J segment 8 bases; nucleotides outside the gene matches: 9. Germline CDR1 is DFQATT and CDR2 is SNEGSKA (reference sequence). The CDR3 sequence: CSARGGQVLQQYF. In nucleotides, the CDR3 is TGCAGTGCTAGGGGGGGACAGGTCCTGCAGCAGTACTTC.

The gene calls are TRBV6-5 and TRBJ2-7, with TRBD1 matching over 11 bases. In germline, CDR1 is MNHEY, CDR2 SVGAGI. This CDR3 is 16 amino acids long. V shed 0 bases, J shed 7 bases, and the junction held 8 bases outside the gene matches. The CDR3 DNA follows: TGTGCCAGCAGTTACTCGATCCGGACAGGGGGCCGGGAGCAGTACTTC. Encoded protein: CASSYSIRTGGREQYF.

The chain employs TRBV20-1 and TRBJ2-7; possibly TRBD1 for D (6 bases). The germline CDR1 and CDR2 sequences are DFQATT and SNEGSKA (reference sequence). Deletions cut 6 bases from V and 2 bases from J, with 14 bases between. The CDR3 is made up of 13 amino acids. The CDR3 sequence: CSALSDRPYEQYF. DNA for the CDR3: TGCAGTGCGCTGTCGGACAGACCCTACGAGCAGTACTTC.

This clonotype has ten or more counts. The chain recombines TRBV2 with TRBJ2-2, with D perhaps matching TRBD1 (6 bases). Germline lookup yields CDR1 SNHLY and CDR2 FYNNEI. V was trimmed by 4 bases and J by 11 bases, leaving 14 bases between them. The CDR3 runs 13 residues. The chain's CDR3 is CASSVTGWGELFF. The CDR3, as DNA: TGTGCCAGCAGTGTTACAGGGTGGGGTGAGCTGTTTTTT.

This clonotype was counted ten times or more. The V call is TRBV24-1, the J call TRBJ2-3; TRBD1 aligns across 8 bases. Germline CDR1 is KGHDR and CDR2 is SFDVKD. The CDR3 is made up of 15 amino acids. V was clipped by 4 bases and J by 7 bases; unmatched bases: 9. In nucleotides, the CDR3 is TGTGCCACCAGTGACCCCGACAGGGGCTGGAATACGCAGTATTTT. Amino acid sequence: CATSDPDRGWNTQYF.

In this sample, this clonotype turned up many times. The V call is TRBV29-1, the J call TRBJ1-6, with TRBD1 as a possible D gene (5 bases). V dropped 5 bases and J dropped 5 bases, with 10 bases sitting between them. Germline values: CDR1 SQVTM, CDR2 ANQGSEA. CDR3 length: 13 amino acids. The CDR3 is CSVRQGDNSPLHF. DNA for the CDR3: TGCAGCGTTCGGCAGGGCGATAATTCACCCCTCCACTTT.

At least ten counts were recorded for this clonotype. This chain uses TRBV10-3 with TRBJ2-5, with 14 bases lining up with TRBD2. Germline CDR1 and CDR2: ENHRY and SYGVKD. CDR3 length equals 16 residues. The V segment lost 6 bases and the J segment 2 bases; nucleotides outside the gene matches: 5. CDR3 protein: CAISSRLAGGQETQYF. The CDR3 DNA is TGTGCCATCAGCTCACGACTAGCGGGGGGGCAAGAGACCCAGTACTTC.

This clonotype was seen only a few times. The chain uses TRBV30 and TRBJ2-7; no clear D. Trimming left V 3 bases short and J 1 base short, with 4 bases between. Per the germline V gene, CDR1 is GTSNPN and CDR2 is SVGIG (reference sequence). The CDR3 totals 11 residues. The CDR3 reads CAWRLSYEQYF. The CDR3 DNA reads TGTGCCTGGAGGCTTTCCTACGAGCAGTACTTC.

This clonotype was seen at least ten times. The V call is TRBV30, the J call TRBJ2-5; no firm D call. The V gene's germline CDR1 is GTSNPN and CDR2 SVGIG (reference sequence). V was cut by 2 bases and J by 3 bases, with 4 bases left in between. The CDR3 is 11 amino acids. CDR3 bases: TGTGCCTGGAGTCGGGAAGAGACCCAGTACTTC. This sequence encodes CAWSREETQYF.

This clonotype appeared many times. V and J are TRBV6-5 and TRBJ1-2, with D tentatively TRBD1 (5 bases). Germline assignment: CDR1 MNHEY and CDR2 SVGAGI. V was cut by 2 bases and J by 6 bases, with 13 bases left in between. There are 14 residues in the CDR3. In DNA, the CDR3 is TGTGCCAGCAGTTACCTCGGGGCAGGCAATGGCTACACCTTC. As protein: CASSYLGAGNGYTF.

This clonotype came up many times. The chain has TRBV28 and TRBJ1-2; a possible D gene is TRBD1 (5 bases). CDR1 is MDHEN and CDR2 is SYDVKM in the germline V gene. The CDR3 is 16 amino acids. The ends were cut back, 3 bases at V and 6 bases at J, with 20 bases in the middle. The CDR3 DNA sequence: TGTGCCAGCAGTTTCCCACAGGAGGAGTGGAAGGATGGCTACACCTTC. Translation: CASSFPQEEWKDGYTF.

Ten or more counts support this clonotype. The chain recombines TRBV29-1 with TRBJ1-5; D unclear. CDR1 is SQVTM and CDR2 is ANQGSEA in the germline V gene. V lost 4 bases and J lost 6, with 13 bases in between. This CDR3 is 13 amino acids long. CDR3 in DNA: TGCAGCGTTGTCGAGGGCGGAGGTCAGCCCCAGCATTTT. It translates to CSVVEGGGQPQHF.

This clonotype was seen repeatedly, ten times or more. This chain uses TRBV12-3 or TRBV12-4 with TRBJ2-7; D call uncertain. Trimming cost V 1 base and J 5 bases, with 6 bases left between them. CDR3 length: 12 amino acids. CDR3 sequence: CASSLGENEQYF. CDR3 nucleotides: TGTGCCAGCAGTTTAGGTGAAAACGAGCAGTACTTC.

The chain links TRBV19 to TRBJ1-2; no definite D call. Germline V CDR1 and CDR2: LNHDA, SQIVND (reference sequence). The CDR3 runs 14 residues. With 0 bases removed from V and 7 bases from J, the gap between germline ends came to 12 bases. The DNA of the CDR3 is TGTGCCAGTAGTATAGATCACGGAGTCAGTGGCTACACCTTC. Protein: CASSIDHGVSGYTF. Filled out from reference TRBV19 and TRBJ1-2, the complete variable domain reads DGGITQSPKYLFRKEGQNVTLSCEQNLNHDAMYWYRQDPGQGLRLIYYSQIVNDFQKGDIAEGYSVSREKKESFPLTVTSAQKNPTAFYLCASSIDHGVSGYTFGSGTRLTVV.

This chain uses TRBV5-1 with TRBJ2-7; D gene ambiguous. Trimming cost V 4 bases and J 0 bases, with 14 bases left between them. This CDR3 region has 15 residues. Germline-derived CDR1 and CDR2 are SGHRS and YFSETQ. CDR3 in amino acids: CASSPQEGFSYEQYF. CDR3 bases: TGCGCCAGCAGCCCCCAAGAAGGGTTCTCCTACGAGCAGTACTTC.

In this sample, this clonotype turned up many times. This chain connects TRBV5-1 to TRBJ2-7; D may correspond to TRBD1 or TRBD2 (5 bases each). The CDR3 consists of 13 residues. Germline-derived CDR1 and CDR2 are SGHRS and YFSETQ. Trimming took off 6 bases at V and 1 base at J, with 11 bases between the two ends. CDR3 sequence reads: CASIGDGSYEQYF. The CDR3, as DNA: TGCGCCAGCATAGGGGACGGATCCTACGAGCAGTACTTC.

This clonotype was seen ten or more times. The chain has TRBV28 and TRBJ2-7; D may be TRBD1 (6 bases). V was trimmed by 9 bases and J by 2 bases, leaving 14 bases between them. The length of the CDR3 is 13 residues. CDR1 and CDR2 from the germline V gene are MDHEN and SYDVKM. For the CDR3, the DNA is TGTGCCAGTTCCGGGACACCTACCTACGAGCAGTACTTC. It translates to CASSGTPTYEQYF.

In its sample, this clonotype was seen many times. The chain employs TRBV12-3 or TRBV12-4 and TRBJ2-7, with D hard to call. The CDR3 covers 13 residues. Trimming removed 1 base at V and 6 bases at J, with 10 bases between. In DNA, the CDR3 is TGTGCCAGCAGTTTAGGGGCAGGTCTCGAGCAGTACTTC. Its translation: CASSLGAGLEQYF.

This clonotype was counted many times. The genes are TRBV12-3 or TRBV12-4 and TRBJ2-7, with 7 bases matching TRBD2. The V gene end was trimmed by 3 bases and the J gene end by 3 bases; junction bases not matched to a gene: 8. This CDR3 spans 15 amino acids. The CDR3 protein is CASSLGGGLNYEQYF. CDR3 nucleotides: TGTGCCAGCAGTTTGGGCGGGGGACTGAACTACGAGCAGTACTTC.

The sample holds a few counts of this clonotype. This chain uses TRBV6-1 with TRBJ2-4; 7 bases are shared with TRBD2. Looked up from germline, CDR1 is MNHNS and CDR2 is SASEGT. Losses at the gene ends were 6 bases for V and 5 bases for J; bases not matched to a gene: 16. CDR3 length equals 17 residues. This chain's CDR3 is CASRPRHGGKVQNIQYF. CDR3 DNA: TGTGCCAGCAGACCCCGACACGGGGGGAAAGTGCAAAACATTCAGTACTTC.

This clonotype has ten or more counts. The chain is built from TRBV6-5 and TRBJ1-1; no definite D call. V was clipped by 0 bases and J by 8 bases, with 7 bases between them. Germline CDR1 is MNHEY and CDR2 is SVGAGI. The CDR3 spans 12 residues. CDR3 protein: CASSYSAPEAFF. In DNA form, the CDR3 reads TGTGCCAGCAGTTACTCGGCCCCCGAAGCTTTCTTT.

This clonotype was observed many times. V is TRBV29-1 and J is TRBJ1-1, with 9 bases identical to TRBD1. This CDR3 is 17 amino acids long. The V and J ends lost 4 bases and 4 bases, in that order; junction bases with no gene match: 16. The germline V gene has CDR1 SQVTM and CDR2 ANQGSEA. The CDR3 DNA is TGCAGCGTTGGTGGGGGGGCAGCGGGACAGGGAGGCACTGAAGCTTTCTTT. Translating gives CSVGGGAAGQGGTEAFF.

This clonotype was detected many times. CDR3 DNA sequence: TGTGCCAGCAGTTTGGTCCTCAGGGGAGACTATGGCTACACCTTC. The encoded protein is CASSLVLRGDYGYTF. The chain employs TRBV12-3 or TRBV12-4 and TRBJ1-2, with D possibly matching TRBD1 (6 bases). V was pared by 3 bases and J by 3 bases, with 14 bases between. CDR3 length: 15 amino acids.

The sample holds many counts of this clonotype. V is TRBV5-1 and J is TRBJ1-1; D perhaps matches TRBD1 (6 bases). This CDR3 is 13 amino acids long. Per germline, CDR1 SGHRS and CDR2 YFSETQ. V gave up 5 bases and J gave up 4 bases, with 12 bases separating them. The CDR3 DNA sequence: TGCGCCAGCAGGGACCCCAGGGGCACTGAAGCTTTCTTT. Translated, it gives CASRDPRGTEAFF.

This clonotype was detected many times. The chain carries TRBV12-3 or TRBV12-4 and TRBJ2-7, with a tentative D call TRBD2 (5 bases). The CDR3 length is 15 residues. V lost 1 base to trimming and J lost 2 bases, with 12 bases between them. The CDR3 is CASSLEAATTYEQYF. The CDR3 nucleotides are TGTGCCAGCAGTTTAGAAGCTGCGACTACCTACGAGCAGTACTTC.

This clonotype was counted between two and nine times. CDR3 loop: CASSLRATNEKLFF. The CDR3 bases are TGTGCCAGCAGCTTACGGGCGACTAATGAAAAACTGTTTTTT. The chain uses TRBV7-8 and TRBJ1-4; D is ambiguous. This CDR3 has 14 residues. Germline CDR1 and CDR2: SGHVS and FQNEAQ. Trimming removed 2 bases from V and 2 bases from J, with 6 bases in between.

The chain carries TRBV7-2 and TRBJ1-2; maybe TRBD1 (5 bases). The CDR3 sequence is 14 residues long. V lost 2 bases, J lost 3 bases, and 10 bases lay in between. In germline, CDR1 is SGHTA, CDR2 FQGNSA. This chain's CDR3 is CASSLQGFDYGYTF. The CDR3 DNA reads TGTGCCAGCAGCTTACAGGGTTTTGACTATGGCTACACCTTC.